A single sample is the source of the 20 T cell receptor beta chains below, sequenced in a study of blood T cell repertoires in COVID-19. The protocol was immunoSEQ multiplex PCR, while the TCRdb copy is restricted to in-frame clones and leaves out a portion. The sample holds more than 350,000 clones, approximately 92% seen once. Input material: PBMCs or T cells enriched from blood (not recorded which). The receptors come from a young man who had recovered from COVID-19.

The chain is built from TRBV25-1 and TRBJ2-7; TRBD1 aligns across 9 bases. The CDR3 length is 15 residues. Per germline, CDR1 MGHDK and CDR2 SYGVNS. J lost 5 bases, V lost 4 bases, and 9 bases had no gene match. CDR3 region: CASSGPGQGFNEQYF. The CDR3 region has the DNA TGTGCCAGCAGTGGCCCGGGACAGGGTTTCAACGAGCAGTACTTC.

The chain links TRBV6-5 to TRBJ1-1; D is perhaps TRBD1 (5 bases). V lost 6 bases and J 7 bases, leaving 21 bases between the germline ends. Germline loops: CDR1 MNHEY, CDR2 SVGAGI. The CDR3 has 15 residues. CDR3 DNA sequence: TGTGCCAGCAGACAACTCTCGGGGGGTAGAGGTGAAGCTTTCTTT. Amino acid sequence: CASRQLSGGRGEAFF.

The chain employs TRBV18 and TRBJ2-5; TRBD2 agrees at 11 bases. CDR3 length: 16 amino acids. Trimming at V came to 1 base and at J to 2 bases, leaving 3 bases not matched to a gene. CDR1 and CDR2 from the germline V gene are KGHSH and LQKENI. As DNA, the CDR3 is TGTGCCAGCTCACCACTAGCGGGAGGGAATCAAGAGACCCAGTACTTC. It translates to CASSPLAGGNQETQYF.

The chain uses TRBV18 and TRBJ1-5; D is possibly TRBD1 (6 bases). The CDR3 runs to 16 residues. Trimming shortened V by 2 bases and J by 3 bases, and 14 bases separated the two germline ends. Germline CDR1 and CDR2: KGHSH and LQKENI. The CDR3 loop reads CASSPYITGTNQPQHF. In DNA, the CDR3 is TGTGCCAGCTCACCATACATCACAGGGACCAATCAGCCCCAGCATTTT.

Here the CDR3 reads CASSSLAGVNTGELFF. The CDR3 DNA reads TGCGCCAGCAGCTCCCTAGCGGGGGTGAACACCGGGGAGCTGTTTTTT. This sequence joins TRBV5-1 and TRBJ2-2; 10 nucleotides agree with TRBD2. Trimming took 3 bases from V and 1 from J; bases not matched to a gene: 3. Germline V gene lookup returns CDR1 SGHRS and CDR2 YFSETQ. CDR3 length: 16 amino acids. Together with reference TRBV5-1 and TRBJ2-2, the CDR3 gives the full variable domain: KAGVTQTPRYLIKTRGQQVTLSCSPISGHRSVSWYQQTPGQGLQFLFEYFSETQRNKGNFPGRFSGRQFSNSRSEMNVSTLELGDSALYLCASSSLAGVNTGELFFGEGSRLTVL.

The chain is built from TRBV9 and TRBJ2-3; TRBD2 matches 8 bases. Trimming took 0 bases from V and 6 from J; bases not matched to a gene: 9. The CDR3 covers 16 residues. Germline V lookup: CDR1 SGDLS, CDR2 YYNGEE. The CDR3 DNA sequence: TGTGCCAGCAGCGTAGTACCAGCGGGGGATTGGGATACGCAGTATTTT. It encodes CASSVVPAGDWDTQYF. Combining the CDR3 with reference TRBV9 and TRBJ2-3 gives the whole variable domain DSGVTQTPKHLITATGQRVTLRCSPRSGDLSVYWYQQSLDQGLQFLIQYYNGEERAKGNILERFSAQQFPDLHSELNLSSLELGDSALYFCASSVVPAGDWDTQYFGPGTRLTVL.

This clone has only one observation. The chain combines TRBV6-6 with TRBJ1-3, with 7 bases identical to TRBD1. The CDR3 is made up of 13 amino acids. The junction had 7 bases not matched to a gene; V was cut back by 6 bases and J by 8 bases. CDR1 and CDR2 from the germline V gene are MNHNY and SVGAGI (reference sequence). CDR3 DNA sequence: TGTGCCAGCAGGGTAACAGGGGCGGACACCATATATTTT. Translation: CASRVTGADTIYF.

This sequence joins TRBV29-1 and TRBJ1-5; 7 bases agree with TRBD1. The CDR3 loop spans 13 amino acids. Germline lookup yields CDR1 SQVTM and CDR2 ANQGSEA. Trimming cost V 4 bases and J 7 bases; bases outside gene matches: 7. In nucleotides, the CDR3 is TGCAGCGTTGGGGGGACAGAGGGACAGCCCCAGCATTTT. Amino acid sequence: CSVGGTEGQPQHF.

The table lists this clone with a count of one. This chain uses TRBV27 with TRBJ2-5; a weak D match, TRBD1 (6 bases). Trimming shortened V by 3 bases and J by 5 bases, and 16 bases separated the two germline ends. Germline V lookup: CDR1 MNHEY, CDR2 SMNVEV (reference sequence). The length of the CDR3 is 15 residues. The CDR3 region is CASSFSGTIGETQYF. In DNA, the CDR3 is TGTGCCAGCAGTTTCTCCGGGACAATCGGGGAGACCCAGTACTTC.

This rearrangement joins TRBV6-2 or TRBV6-3 to TRBJ1-5; D not resolved. Germline CDR1 reads MNHEY; CDR2 reads SVGEGT. The CDR3 is 18 amino acids. Trimming stripped 3 bases from V and 1 base from J, with 19 bases between. CDR3 nucleotides: TGTGCCAGCAGTTATCTCAACGTTCGGGGTGGAAGCAATCAGCCCCAGCATTTT. Translation: CASSYLNVRGGSNQPQHF.

The chain employs TRBV28 and TRBJ1-3; 7 bases align to TRBD1. J was trimmed by 2 bases and V by 5 bases; bases with no gene match: 9. This CDR3 is built from 16 residues. Germline V gene sequence: CDR1 MDHEN, CDR2 SYDVKM. The CDR3 region is CASSEPGTATGNTIYF. The CDR3, as DNA: TGTGCCAGCAGTGAACCCGGGACAGCGACTGGAAACACCATATATTTT.

This chain connects TRBV15 to TRBJ2-5, with 11 bases that match TRBD2. V lost 5 bases to trimming and J lost 0 bases; unmatched junction nucleotides: 11. CDR1 LNHNV and CDR2 YYDKDF come from the germline V gene (reference sequence). The CDR3 contains 18 residues. The CDR3 sequence: CATSYSTSSGGYQETQYF. The CDR3 region has the DNA TGTGCCACCAGCTATAGCACTTCTAGCGGGGGGTACCAAGAGACCCAGTACTTC.

J is TRBJ1-6 and V is TRBV27; 11 bases fit TRBD1. The CDR3 totals 15 residues. Germline V gene data show CDR1 as MNHEY and CDR2 as SMNVEV (reference sequence). V dropped 5 bases and J dropped 11; count of bases not matched to a gene: 8. The CDR3 reads CASSAGTGGYAPLHF. CDR3 nucleotides: TGTGCCAGCAGTGCCGGGACAGGGGGATACGCACCCCTCCACTTT.

This clone was found once. This chain joins TRBV6-5 and TRBJ1-2, with TRBD1 matching 11 bases. Germline V gene sequence: CDR1 MNHEY, CDR2 SVGAGI. The CDR3 length is 15 residues. V shed 2 bases, J shed 7 bases, and the junction held 6 bases outside the gene matches. The CDR3 DNA sequence: TGTGCCAGCAGTTACGCCGGGACAGGGGGTTTTGGCTACACCTTC. This sequence encodes CASSYAGTGGFGYTF.

The CDR3 DNA sequence: TGTGCCAGCAGCTTAGGGGGGGTGGCACAAGAGACCCAGTACTTC. It yields the protein CASSLGGVAQETQYF. The chain uses TRBV11-2 and TRBJ2-5, with D maybe TRBD2 (6 bases). From germline, CDR1 is SGHAT and CDR2 FQNNGV. The V and J ends lost 1 base and 2 bases respectively, with 11 bases between them. The CDR3 length is 15 residues.

V is TRBV20-1 and J is TRBJ1-6; D might be TRBD1 (5 bases). V lost 6 bases and J 9 bases, leaving 9 bases between the germline ends. Germline CDR1 and CDR2: DFQATT and SNEGSKA (reference sequence). The CDR3 is 11 residues long. The CDR3 spells CSAQGGSPLHF. The CDR3 coding sequence is TGCAGTGCGCAGGGAGGTTCACCCCTCCACTTT.

The gene calls are TRBV2 and TRBJ1-4; TRBD1 might be the D (5 bases). Germline V gene data show CDR1 as SNHLY and CDR2 as FYNNEI. CDR3 size: 13 residues. V dropped 9 bases and J dropped 8 bases, with 16 bases sitting between them. This CDR3 is CASARGVREKLFF. Written as DNA, the CDR3 is TGTGCCAGTGCCCGGGGGGTACGCGAAAAACTGTTTTTT.

The gene calls are TRBV30 and TRBJ2-7; TRBD2 is a possible D gene (7 bases). The germline CDR1 and CDR2 sequences are GTSNPN and SVGIG (reference sequence). Trimming left V 2 bases short and J 5 bases short, with 10 bases between. The CDR3 totals 12 residues. The chain's CDR3 is CAWSRGANEQYF. CDR3 coding DNA: TGTGCCTGGAGTCGGGGGGCAAACGAGCAGTACTTC. Full variable domain (outside the CDR3, taken from reference TRBV30 and TRBJ2-7): SQTIHQWPATLVQPVGSPLSLECTVEGTSNPNLYWYRQAAGRGLQLLFYSVGIGQISSEVPQNLSASRPQDRQFILSSKKLLLSDSGFYLCAWSRGANEQYFGPGTRLTVT.

The chain links TRBV7-9 to TRBJ2-5, with 7 bases matching TRBD1. CDR1 and CDR2 from the germline V gene are SEHNR and FQNEAQ (reference sequence). CDR3 length: 15 residues. V shed 1 base, J shed 2 bases, and the junction held 4 bases outside the gene matches. The DNA for the CDR3 is TGTGCCAGCAGCTTAGACAGGGGAATTCAAGAGACCCAGTACTTC. It specifies CASSLDRGIQETQYF. The full variable domain, in which reference TRBV7-9 and TRBJ2-5 provide the parts outside the CDR3, is DTGVSQNPRHKITKRGQNVTFRCDPISEHNRLYWYRQTLGQGPEFLTYFQNEAQLEKSRLLSDRFSAERPKGSFSTLEIQRTEQGDSAMYLCASSLDRGIQETQYFGPGTRLLVL.

The chain recombines TRBV5-1 with TRBJ1-1, with D possibly TRBD1 on 6 matching bases. Germline CDR1 reads SGHRS; CDR2 reads YFSETQ. CDR3 length: 15 residues. Deletions cut 4 bases from V and 2 bases from J, with 15 bases between. The CDR3 region has the DNA TGCGCCAGCAGCGGCGCAGGGGCCGTAAACACTGAAGCTTTCTTT. It is translated as CASSGAGAVNTEAFF.